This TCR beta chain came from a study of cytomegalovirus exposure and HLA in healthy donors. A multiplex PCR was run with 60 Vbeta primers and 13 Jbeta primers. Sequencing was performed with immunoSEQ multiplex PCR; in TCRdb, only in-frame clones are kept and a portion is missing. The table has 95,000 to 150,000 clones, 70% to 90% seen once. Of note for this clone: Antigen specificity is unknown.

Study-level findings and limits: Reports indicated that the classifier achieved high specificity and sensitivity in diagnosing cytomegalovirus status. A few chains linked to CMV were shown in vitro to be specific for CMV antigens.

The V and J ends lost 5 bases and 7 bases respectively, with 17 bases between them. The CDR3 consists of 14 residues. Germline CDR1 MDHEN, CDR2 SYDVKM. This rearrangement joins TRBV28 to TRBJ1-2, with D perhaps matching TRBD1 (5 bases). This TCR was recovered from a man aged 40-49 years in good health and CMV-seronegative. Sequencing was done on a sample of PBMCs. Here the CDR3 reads CASSDGGDIGGYTF. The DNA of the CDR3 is TGTGCCAGCAGTGATGGAGGGGATATTGGTGGCTACACCTTC.